A single T cell receptor (beta chain) is shown here with its context. As yet, its antigen is unknown. This entry comes from a study of PD-1 blockade in classical Hodgkin lymphoma. Whole-study results and caveats: Baseline diversity was lower in partial responders and progressors than complete responders. After ASCT, patients who started nivolumab under 1 year later were excluded. Before treatment, TCR diversity in newly diagnosed patients was reportedly lower than in healthy donors.

TCRdb keeps only in-frame clones here, not all; method: immunoSEQ multiplex PCR. Found here are 40,000 or so clones, over 65% of them singletons; the top ten hold about a tenth. Trimming pared 3 bases from V and 6 bases from J, leaving 17 bases between. Germline assignment: CDR1 MNHEY and CDR2 SMNVEV (reference sequence). The CDR3 totals 15 residues. Autologous stem cell transplantation was followed by relapse in every patient, and brentuximab vedotin exposure varied. The genes are TRBV27 and TRBJ2-5; D gene uncertain. Material: peripheral blood mononuclear cells (PBMCs), obtained at baseline. This clonotype originated in a human donor with classical Hodgkin lymphoma. In nucleotides, the CDR3 is TGTGCCAGCAGTTTCCTCTGGGGTTACCGGCAGACCCAGTACTTC. Its protein is CASSFLWGYRQTQYF.